The table lists the clone carrying this T cell receptor (beta chain) with a few counts. V was cut by 5 bases and J by 4 bases, with 17 bases left in between. Germline loops: CDR1 SGHTA, CDR2 FQGNSA. The CDR3 is made up of 15 amino acids. MiXCR, run by TCRdb on the 5' RACE reads, gives a single entry per CDR3 protein. This table holds over 250,000 distinct CDR3 sequences, roughly 5.2% found once. This entry comes from a study of T cells after yellow fever vaccination. The source material was CD4+ T cells sorted from PBMCs, sampled on the day of the yellow fever booster vaccination. The receptor was isolated from a man between 18 and 29 years old who received the YFV17D yellow fever vaccine. This sequence joins TRBV7-2 and TRBJ1-1; maybe TRBD1 (6 bases). CDR3 DNA: TGTGCCAGCAGCCCTCGGGCAGGGGCGGGCACTGAAGCTTTCTTT. Protein sequence: CASSPRAGAGTEAFF.